Below are 26 T cell receptor beta chains sequenced from a single sample in a study of regulatory T cells in long-lasting Graves disease. Arm-PCR of CDR3 regions with iRepertoire HTBI primers generated TCR beta libraries. TCRdb re-called the multiplex PCR reads through MiXCR, storing one row per CDR3 protein. The sample has roughly 350,000 distinct CDR3 sequences; 16% are singletons. Noted time point: newly diagnosed GD, antithyroid drugs for less than 3 months. From PBMCs, RNA was extracted and then used to make the TCR library. This same sample was also part of a study on T cells in Graves' hyperthyroidism and ophthalmopathy.

The input for sequencing was peripheral blood mononuclear cells (PBMCs), taken at new diagnosis, from a patient treated with antithyroid drugs. The receptors originated from a man aged 35-49 years with Graves disease.

This clonotype was seen ten or more times. The chain has TRBV11-2 and TRBJ2-3; TRBD2 aligns across 8 bases. The CDR3 is 15 amino acids. Germline CDR1 reads SGHAT; CDR2 reads FQNNGV. The ends lost 5 bases at V and 6 bases at J; junction bases unmatched: 10. Here the CDR3 DNA reads TGTGCCAGCAGCGATCCCGGGGGGGCTCACGATACGCAGTATTTT. It codes for CASSDPGGAHDTQYF.

The V call is TRBV7-6, the J call TRBJ2-3; a possible D gene is TRBD2 (5 bases). Germline-derived CDR1 and CDR2 are SGHVS and FNYEAQ. This CDR3 comprises 15 residues. The V and J ends lost 4 bases and 7 bases respectively, with 18 bases between them. CDR3 nucleotide sequence: TGTGCCAGCAGCTCACCCGAACGGGGATTGTATACGCAGTATTTT. It is translated as CASSSPERGLYTQYF.

The rearrangement links TRBV20-1 to TRBJ2-4; 8 bases agree with TRBD1. The tail of the sequence fits TRBJ1-2 better, so the J call may be wrong. CDR3 size: 16 residues. The germline CDR1 and CDR2 sequences are DFQATT and SNEGSKA (reference sequence). The CDR3, as DNA: TGCAGTGCTAGGCAGACCCCCGCCGACAGGGGCTATGGCTACACCTTC. This translates into CSARQTPADRGYGYTF.

Ten or more counts support this clonotype. The chain joins TRBV9 to TRBJ1-1; weak D call: TRBD1 (5 bases). The germline CDR1 and CDR2 sequences are SGDLS and YYNGEE. There are 16 residues in the CDR3. V shed 4 bases and J shed 2 bases, with 18 bases lying between them. Here the CDR3 DNA reads TGTGCCAGCAGCCCCCAGGGAACGGGGATAAACACTGAAGCTTTCTTT. It codes for CASSPQGTGINTEAFF.

This chain uses TRBV4-2 with TRBJ2-2; 9 nucleotides agree with TRBD2. Unmatched junction bases numbered 7, after V lost 0 bases and J lost 5 bases. Germline CDR1 reads LGHNA; CDR2 reads YNFKEQ. The CDR3 loop spans 17 amino acids. CDR3 loop: CASSQDGAGGQTGELFF. DNA for the CDR3: TGTGCCAGCAGCCAAGATGGGGCGGGGGGGCAAACCGGGGAGCTGTTTTTT.

This clonotype was seen ten or more times. The V gene is TRBV12-3 or TRBV12-4, the J gene TRBJ1-6, with D hard to call. The CDR3 sequence is 13 residues long. V gave up 6 bases and J gave up 4 bases, with 7 bases separating them. CDR3: CASRERYNSPLHF. For the CDR3, the DNA is TGTGCCAGCAGGGAGAGGTATAATTCACCCCTCCACTTT.

The sample holds many counts of this clonotype. The V call is TRBV5-1, the J call TRBJ1-6; tentative D call: TRBD1 (6 bases). CDR3 length: 14 residues. Germline-derived CDR1 and CDR2 are SGHRS and YFSETQ. The ends were cut back, 4 bases at V and 9 bases at J, with 14 bases in the middle. The CDR3 region is CASSGRGGGSPLHF. The CDR3, as DNA: TGCGCCAGCAGCGGACGAGGGGGGGGTTCACCCCTCCACTTT.

This clonotype was detected only a few times. The V and J genes are TRBV7-6 and TRBJ2-7, with a possible D match to TRBD1 (6 bases). V lost 4 bases, J lost 6 bases, and 10 bases lay in between. Germline loops: CDR1 SGHVS, CDR2 FNYEAQ. The CDR3 is 12 residues long. CDR3 sequence (DNA): TGTGCCAGCAGCTCGGACAGCGGCGAGCAGTACTTC. Its protein product is CASSSDSGEQYF.

This clonotype was counted at least ten times. V usage is TRBV28 and J usage is TRBJ1-2, with TRBD1 identical over 7 bases. Germline V CDR1 and CDR2: MDHEN, SYDVKM. The junction had 16 bases not matched to a gene; V was cut back by 7 bases and J by 5 bases. The CDR3 runs to 16 residues. The CDR3 DNA reads TGTGCCAGCAAGGGGGCCTCGGGGGGCGCTTATTATGGCTACACCTTC. Translated: CASKGASGGAYYGYTF.

The sample holds many counts of this clonotype. The V and J genes are TRBV5-1 and TRBJ1-1, with TRBD1 as a possible D gene (5 bases). The ends were cut back, 5 bases at V and 5 bases at J, with 13 bases in the middle. The CDR3 extends over 13 amino acids. Germline loops: CDR1 SGHRS, CDR2 YFSETQ. CDR3 sequence (DNA): TGCGCCAGCAGGACGGACGGGGGAACTGAAGCTTTCTTT. This sequence encodes CASRTDGGTEAFF.

There are many counts of this clonotype. This chain uses TRBV5-1 with TRBJ1-1, with 7 bases matching TRBD1. The junction had 1 base not matched to a gene; V was cut back by 1 base and J by 4 bases. This CDR3 comprises 13 residues. The germline V gene has CDR1 SGHRS and CDR2 YFSETQ. The CDR3 spells CASSLTGATEAFF. The CDR3 DNA reads TGCGCCAGCAGCTTGACAGGGGCCACTGAAGCTTTCTTT.

This clonotype showed up many times. The rearrangement links TRBV5-1 to TRBJ2-1, with D possibly TRBD1 on 6 matching bases. There are 15 residues in the CDR3. CDR1 is SGHRS, CDR2 YFSETQ, per germline. V lost 4 bases to trimming and J lost 2 bases, with 13 bases between them. In nucleotides, the CDR3 is TGCGCCAGCAGCCTCGGACAGCTTACCTACAATGAGCAGTTCTTC. Translating gives CASSLGQLTYNEQFF.

This clonotype has at least ten counts. The chain links TRBV28 to TRBJ2-5; D assignment may be TRBD1 or TRBD2 (6 bases each). CDR1 and CDR2 from the germline V gene are MDHEN and SYDVKM. The CDR3 has 13 amino acids. V was trimmed by 8 bases and J by 1 base, leaving 11 bases between them. CDR3: CASVGGPQETQYF. The CDR3 nucleotides are TGTGCCAGCGTAGGGGGGCCCCAAGAGACCCAGTACTTC.

The rearrangement links TRBV5-1 to TRBJ2-5; the match to TRBD2 covers 9 bases. V shed 0 bases, J shed 3 bases, and the junction held 0 bases outside the gene matches. Germline lookup yields CDR1 SGHRS and CDR2 YFSETQ. The CDR3 is made up of 14 amino acids. The CDR3: CASSLGTSEETQYF. As DNA, the CDR3 is TGCGCCAGCAGCTTGGGGACTAGCGAAGAGACCCAGTACTTC.

The gene calls are TRBV27 and TRBJ1-1, with D maybe TRBD1 (6 bases). Germline-derived CDR1 and CDR2 are MNHEY and SMNVEV (reference sequence). Deletions cut 7 bases from V and 2 bases from J, with 11 bases between. This CDR3 is 13 amino acids long. The CDR3 spells CASTPGGNTEAFF. CDR3 in DNA: TGTGCCAGCACACCGGGGGGCAACACTGAAGCTTTCTTT.

Many counts were recorded for this clonotype. The V and J genes are TRBV11-3 and TRBJ2-7; 12 bases align to TRBD1. The CDR3 runs 16 residues. V dropped 5 bases and J dropped 5; count of bases not matched to a gene: 10. Germline V CDR1 and CDR2: SGHNT, YENEEA. CDR3 in amino acids: CASSPRDRGRRDEQYF. In nucleotides, the CDR3 is TGTGCCAGCAGCCCTCGGGACAGGGGGCGGCGGGACGAGCAGTACTTC.

This clonotype was picked up a small number of times. V is TRBV7-2 and J is TRBJ1-6; no definite D call. The CDR3 has 17 amino acids. V gave up 1 base and J gave up 0 bases, with 10 bases separating them. Germline V lookup: CDR1 SGHTA, CDR2 FQGNSA. CDR3 region: CASSLVTVRSYNSPLHF. CDR3 bases: TGTGCCAGCAGCTTAGTAACAGTCCGCTCCTATAATTCACCCCTCCACTTT.

The sample holds a few counts of this clonotype. The chain carries TRBV6-5 and TRBJ2-7; D uncertain. Germline V lookup: CDR1 MNHEY, CDR2 SVGAGI. CDR3 length equals 15 residues. Trimming shortened V by 1 base and J by 0 bases, and 10 bases separated the two germline ends. The CDR3 protein is CASSYFAIISYEQYF. The CDR3 DNA sequence: TGTGCCAGCAGTTACTTCGCGATTATCTCCTACGAGCAGTACTTC.

This clonotype was found many times. The chain links TRBV28 to TRBJ2-1; 12 nucleotides line up with TRBD2. V lost 1 base and J lost 1; bases outside the gene matches: 11. The CDR3 sequence is 20 residues long. Germline assignment: CDR1 MDHEN and CDR2 SYDVKM. The CDR3 spells CASSLLSMGLAGLSYNEQFF. The CDR3 DNA sequence: TGTGCCAGCAGTTTATTGTCAATGGGACTAGCGGGCCTATCCTACAATGAGCAGTTCTTC.

In this sample, this clonotype turned up many times. The chain joins TRBV30 to TRBJ1-3; unclear D gene. V lost 2 bases to trimming and J lost 8 bases, with 13 bases between them. CDR1 and CDR2 (germline): GTSNPN, SVGIG (reference sequence). The CDR3 consists of 13 residues. Written as DNA, the CDR3 is TGTGCCTGGAGTCCACTGCTTGGGGACACCATATATTTT. Its translation is CAWSPLLGDTIYF.

A remark on this clonotype: This likely stems from a read error, as it lies one base from a far larger clone. The chain uses TRBV2 and TRBJ1-1; no clear D gene. This CDR3 is built from 14 residues. CDR1 is SNHLY and CDR2 is FYNNEI in the germline V gene. The CDR3 DNA reads as TGTGCCAGCGGCGGCCCCCGGATGAACACTAAAGCTTTCTTT. Translation: CASGGPRMNTKAFF.

CDR3 amino acids: CASSVATGRGYEQYF. DNA for the CDR3: TGTGCCAGCAGCGTAGCTACAGGGAGGGGCTACGAGCAGTACTTC. The chain couples TRBV9 to TRBJ2-7; possibly TRBD2 for D (7 bases). The V gene lost 0 bases and the J gene lost 3 bases, with 13 bases spanning the gap. The CDR3 consists of 15 residues. The germline V gene encodes CDR1 SGDLS and CDR2 YYNGEE.

This clonotype appeared many times. This CDR3 reads CASSLQGASETQYF. In DNA, the CDR3 is TGTGCCAGCAGTTTACAGGGAGCGTCGGAGACCCAGTACTTC. The rearrangement links TRBV28 to TRBJ2-5, with D possibly being TRBD1 or TRBD2 (5 bases each). This CDR3 has 14 amino acids. Germline lookup yields CDR1 MDHEN and CDR2 SYDVKM. Trimming removed 2 bases from V and 5 bases from J, with 12 bases in between.

The chain recombines TRBV20-1 with TRBJ2-7, with 10 positions matching TRBD2. With 0 bases clipped from V and 6 bases from J, the junction kept 14 bases outside the gene matches. Per the germline V gene, CDR1 is DFQATT and CDR2 is SNEGSKA (reference sequence). The CDR3 loop spans 17 amino acids. Here the CDR3 reads CSARDPGLAAAISEQYF. CDR3 bases: TGCAGTGCTAGAGATCCCGGACTAGCGGCCGCTATTTCCGAGCAGTACTTC.

This clonotype was recorded at least ten times. The rearrangement joins TRBV5-6 to TRBJ2-5; 8 bases fit TRBD2. The CDR3 loop spans 16 amino acids. CDR1 is SGHDT, CDR2 YYEEEE, per germline. V was clipped by 4 bases and J by 4 bases; unmatched bases: 12. CDR3 region: CASSGPTSVTLETQYF. The DNA for the CDR3 is TGTGCCAGCAGCGGACCGACTAGCGTAACCCTAGAGACCCAGTACTTC.

The chain couples TRBV7-2 to TRBJ2-5; no firm D call. In germline, CDR1 is SGHTA, CDR2 FQGNSA. This CDR3 contains 15 residues. V gave up 2 bases and J gave up 5 bases, with 15 bases separating them. Here the CDR3 reads CASSLLTPPWETQYF. Here the CDR3 DNA reads TGTGCCAGCAGCTTATTGACACCTCCATGGGAGACCCAGTACTTC.